This TCR beta chain was found in a study of blood T cell repertoires in COVID-19. Clones were read by immunoSEQ multiplex PCR, and TCRdb kept only the in-frame ones, dropping some. This repertoire shows some 150,000 clones, roughly four fifths found once; its top ten account for 29%. This clone has only one observation. The sample consisted of peripheral blood. This receptor was identified in a woman aged 60-75 years with acute or convalescent COVID-19.

In DNA form, the CDR3 reads TGCGCCAGCAAACTTCGCGGGGAACCGGGACAGGCTTATTACGAGCAGTACTTC. Its translation is CASKLRGEPGQAYYEQYF. The genes are TRBV5-1 and TRBJ2-7, with TRBD1 matching over 8 bases. The CDR3 contains 18 residues. Trimming took 6 bases from V and 4 from J; bases not matched to a gene: 21. Germline V gene sequence: CDR1 SGHRS, CDR2 YFSETQ.